Listed below are T cell receptor beta chains from one sample, sequenced in a study of CD8 T cells in Susac syndrome. Via MiXCR, TCRdb re-called the immunoSEQ multiplex PCR reads, giving one row per CDR3 protein. The sample yields 85,000 to 120,000 distinct CDR3 sequences, approximately 93% seen once. Sequencing used CD8+ T cells from PBMCs. These receptors all stem from a human donor with Susac syndrome. Both conserved end residues are part of each CDR3. A D gene is named only where the DNA matches it firmly. The listing skips clone size in some rows; elsewhere it reads once, few, many or a size class.

length | J | D | size | V | CDR3 | DNA
17 | TRBJ2-2 | TRBD2 | . | TRBV6-1 | CASSLGMAGGQDGELFF | TGTGCCAGCAGCCTCGGAATGGCGGGGGGGCAGGACGGGGAGCTGTTTTTT
14 | TRBJ1-1 | . | . | TRBV9 | CASSAQGSRTEAFF | TGTGCCAGCAGCGCGCAGGGGAGTCGGACTGAAGCTTTCTTT
16 | TRBJ2-1 | TRBD2 | . | TRBV29-1 | CSVEGSRGVSYNEQFF | TGCAGCGTTGAGGGGTCGCGGGGGGTCTCCTACAATGAGCAGTTCTTC
16 | TRBJ1-6 | . | . | TRBV6-5 | CASSYFGRDSHSPLHF | TGTGCCAGCAGTTACTTTGGCAGGGATTCCCATTCACCCCTCCACTTT
14 | TRBJ2-7 | TRBD1 | . | TRBV19 | CASSRGTAAYEQYF | TGTGCCAGTAGTAGGGGGACAGCCGCCTACGAGCAGTACTTC
13 | TRBJ2-5 | TRBD2 | . | TRBV6-6 | CASTAGGGETQYF | TGTGCCAGCACAGCGGGGGGCGGCGAGACCCAGTACTTC
15 | TRBJ1-5 | . | . | TRBV7-8 | CASSPLGTTNQPQHF | TGTGCCAGCAGCCCCTTGGGGACGACGAATCAGCCCCAGCATTTT
16 | TRBJ2-2 | TRBD2 | . | TRBV12-3/TRBV12-4 | CASRTTSGGITGELFF | TGTGCCAGCAGGACCACTAGCGGGGGAATTACCGGGGAGCTGTTTTTT
15 | TRBJ2-2 | . | . | TRBV7-3 | CASSLRQANTGELFF | TGTGCCAGCAGCTTAAGACAGGCGAACACCGGGGAGCTGTTTTTT
14 | TRBJ2-7 | . | . | TRBV5-6 | CASSLPGEAYEQYF | TGTGCCAGCAGCTTGCCGGGGGAAGCCTACGAGCAGTACTTC
14 | TRBJ2-7 | . | . | TRBV15 | CATSSRGQSYEQYF | TGTGCCACCAGCAGTAGAGGACAGAGCTACGAGCAGTACTTC
13 | TRBJ1-1 | . | . | TRBV27 | CASAQGGGTEAFF | TGTGCCAGCGCTCAGGGCGGTGGCACTGAAGCTTTCTTT
12 | TRBJ2-7 | . | . | TRBV30 | CAWRTRTYEQYF | TGTGCCTGGAGGACCCGTACCTACGAGCAGTACTTC
17 | TRBJ2-1 | TRBD2 | . | TRBV11-1 | CASSLGVGGGAYNEQFF | TGTGCCAGCAGCTTAGGGGTAGGCGGGGGGGCTTACAATGAGCAGTTCTTC
14 | TRBJ2-3 | . | . | TRBV2 | CATGGPYSEDTQYF | TGTGCCACCGGGGGGCCTTATTCGGAAGATACGCAGTATTTT
14 | TRBJ1-1 | . | . | TRBV27 | CASSLTMGAPEAFF | TGTGCCAGCAGTTTAACCATGGGGGCGCCTGAAGCTTTCTTT
14 | TRBJ2-1 | . | few | TRBV7-6 | CASSFSGSYNEQFF | TGTGCCAGCAGCTTTAGCGGCTCCTACAATGAGCAGTTCTTC
12 | TRBJ2-2 | TRBD1 | once | TRBV12-5 | CASGTGAGELFF | TGTGCTAGTGGGACAGGGGCCGGGGAGCTGTTTTTT
15 | TRBJ1-2 | TRBD1 | . | TRBV15 | CATSEPGQGANGYTF | TGTGCCACCAGCGAACCGGGACAGGGGGCGAATGGCTACACCTTC
13 | TRBJ2-7 | TRBD1 | . | TRBV29-1 | CSVEADRDYEQYF | TGCAGCGTTGAAGCCGACAGGGACTACGAGCAGTACTTC
15 | TRBJ1-1 | . | medium-sized | TRBV5-8 | CASSLRETGQAEAFF | TGTGCCAGCAGCTTGCGGGAAACGGGGCAGGCTGAAGCTTTCTTT
15 | TRBJ2-7 | TRBD2 | once | TRBV20-1 | CSARDPSGGDYEQYF | TGCAGTGCTAGAGACCCCTCGGGGGGGGATTACGAGCAGTACTTC
14 | TRBJ1-1 | . | . | TRBV9 | CASSPGLETTEAFF | TGTGCCAGCAGCCCGGGACTTGAGACGACTGAAGCTTTCTTT
14 | TRBJ2-3 | . | . | TRBV20-1 | CSAKGGPTGDTQYF | TGCAGTGCTAAGGGGGGGCCTACCGGGGATACGCAGTATTTT
12 | TRBJ1-1 | . | . | TRBV6-2/TRBV6-3 | CASGDSNTEAFF | TGTGCCAGCGGAGACAGTAACACTGAAGCTTTCTTT
15 | TRBJ1-6 | . | once | TRBV18 | CASSEYRVGNSPLHF | TGTGCCAGCTCAGAATACAGGGTCGGCAATTCACCCCTCCACTTT
14 | TRBJ1-6 | . | . | TRBV27 | CASSTRGAYSPLHF | TGTGCCAGCAGTACACGGGGGGCCTATTCACCCCTCCACTTT
13 | TRBJ1-6 | TRBD1 | . | TRBV3-1 | CASSPTGDSPLHF | TGTGCCAGCAGCCCGACAGGGGATTCACCCCTCCACTTT
13 | TRBJ2-1 | . | few | TRBV4-1 | CASSQSVWDEQFF | TGCGCCAGCAGCCAGAGCGTTTGGGATGAGCAGTTCTTC
15 | TRBJ2-5 | . | . | TRBV9 | CASSLLGMGQETQYF | TGTGCCAGCAGCCTCCTCGGGATGGGGCAAGAGACCCAGTACTTC
16 | TRBJ1-4 | . | . | TRBV7-8 | CASSLAHGAPDEKLFF | TGTGCCAGCAGCTTAGCGCACGGGGCGCCAGATGAAAAACTGTTTTTT